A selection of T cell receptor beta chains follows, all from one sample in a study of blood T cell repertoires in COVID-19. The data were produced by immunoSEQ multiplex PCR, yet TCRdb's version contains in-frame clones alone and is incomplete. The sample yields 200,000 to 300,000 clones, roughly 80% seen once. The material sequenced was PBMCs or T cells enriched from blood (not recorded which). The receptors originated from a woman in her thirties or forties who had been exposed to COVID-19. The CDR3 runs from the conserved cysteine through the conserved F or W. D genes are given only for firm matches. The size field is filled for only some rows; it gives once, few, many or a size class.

CDR3: CASILAGGGNQPQHF; DNA: TGTGCCAGTATACTGGCAGGGGGCGGCAATCAGCCCCAGCATTTT; J: TRBJ1-5; D: TRBD1; size: .; V: TRBV19
CDR3: CASSLDRGRAYGYTF; DNA: TGTGCCAGCAGCTTAGACAGGGGGCGAGCCTATGGCTACACCTTC; J: TRBJ1-2; D: TRBD1; size: .; V: TRBV7-9
CDR3: CASSRLGSPLHF; DNA: TGTGCCAGCAGCCGTCTTGGCTCACCCCTCCACTTT; J: TRBJ1-6; D: .; size: .; V: TRBV6-5
CDR3: CASSLGHSEAFF; DNA: TGCGCCAGCAGCTTGGGGCACAGTGAAGCTTTCTTT; J: TRBJ1-1; D: .; size: .; V: TRBV5-1
CDR3: CASSPPGLETDTQYF; DNA: TGTGCCAGCAGCCCTCCGGGACTAGAAACAGATACGCAGTATTTT; J: TRBJ2-3; D: TRBD2; size: .; V: TRBV7-9
CDR3: CASSSSGGDSPLHF; DNA: TGCGCCAGCAGCTCATCGGGTGGCGATTCACCCCTCCACTTT; J: TRBJ1-6; D: .; size: .; V: TRBV5-1
CDR3: CASSSPDRSYGYTF; DNA: TGTGCCAGCAGCTCCCCGGACAGGTCTTATGGCTACACCTTC; J: TRBJ1-2; D: TRBD1; size: .; V: TRBV5-6
CDR3: CASRGQGAYNSPLHF; DNA: TGTGCCAGCAGGGGACAGGGGGCATATAATTCACCCCTCCACTTT; J: TRBJ1-6; D: TRBD1; size: few; V: TRBV28
CDR3: CASSPTGLATTGELFF; DNA: TGTGCCAGCAGCCCAACGGGACTAGCGACCACCGGGGAGCTGTTTTTT; J: TRBJ2-2; D: TRBD2; size: .; V: TRBV5-4
CDR3: CASSLTDRGTGELFF; DNA: TGTGCCAGCAGTTTAACAGACCGGGGCACCGGGGAGCTGTTTTTT; J: TRBJ2-2; D: .; size: once; V: TRBV27
CDR3: CASSQQQGSPEAFF; DNA: TGTGCCAGCAGCCAGCAACAGGGTTCTCCTGAAGCTTTCTTT; J: TRBJ1-1; D: .; size: .; V: TRBV4-2
CDR3: CAILEDRDRPYRRNTGELFF; DNA: TGTGCCATCCTCGAGGATCGGGACAGGCCTTACAGGCGGAACACCGGGGAGCTGTTTTTT; J: TRBJ2-2; D: .; size: .; V: TRBV21-1
CDR3: CASSELWGQKADTQYF; DNA: TGTGCCAGCAGTGAATTATGGGGGCAGAAGGCCGATACGCAGTATTTT; J: TRBJ2-3; D: .; size: .; V: TRBV6-1
CDR3: CAWGARYNSPLHF; DNA: TGTGCCTGGGGGGCCCGCTATAATTCACCCCTCCACTTT; J: TRBJ1-6; D: .; size: .; V: TRBV30
CDR3: CASSPTDRPNYGYTF; DNA: TGTGCCAGCAGCCCTACGGACAGACCTAACTATGGCTACACCTTC; J: TRBJ1-2; D: .; size: .; V: TRBV7-3
CDR3: CASSGTDYSAFF; DNA: TGTGCCAGCAGCGGGACAGACTACTCGGCTTTCTTT; J: TRBJ1-1; D: TRBD1; size: .; V: TRBV25-1
CDR3: CASMGTGMGGYTF; DNA: TGTGCCAGCATGGGGACAGGGATGGGAGGCTACACCTTC; J: TRBJ1-2; D: TRBD1; size: many; V: TRBV7-2
CDR3: CASSSPSLAGPYEQYF; DNA: TGCGCCAGCAGCTCCCCATCCTTAGCGGGTCCGTACGAGCAGTACTTC; J: TRBJ2-7; D: TRBD2; size: once; V: TRBV5-1
CDR3: CATGGAGRGTEAFF; DNA: TGTGCCACCGGAGGGGCAGGGAGGGGCACTGAAGCTTTCTTT; J: TRBJ1-1; D: .; size: .; V: TRBV2